This is a list of T cell receptor beta chains from one sample in a study of blood T cell repertoires in COVID-19. Sequenced by immunoSEQ multiplex PCR; TCRdb stores in-frame clones only, minus some. The sample holds some 42,000 clones, 70% to 80% seen once. Sequencing input: peripheral blood. The source of these receptors is a woman in her seventies with acute or convalescent COVID-19. Both conserved end residues are part of each CDR3. Fields, in order: J gene, clone size, V gene, D gene, CDR3 DNA, CDR3 protein. D genes are given only for firm matches. Clone size is shown for a subset of rows, as once, few, many or a class of expanded clone.

J: TRBJ1-3; size: few; V: TRBV28; D: -; DNA: TGTGCCAGCAGTTCAAGACGGGACATCACTGGAAACACCATATATTTT; CDR3: CASSSRRDITGNTIYF
J: TRBJ1-1; size: -; V: TRBV9; D: -; DNA: TGTGCCAGCAACATTCTCAGGGGCAACTTTTATACGACTGAAGCTTTCTTT; CDR3: CASNILRGNFYTTEAFF
J: TRBJ2-1; size: -; V: TRBV11-2; D: -; DNA: TGTGCCAGCAGCCCCCCAGCCTACAATGAGCAGTTCTTC; CDR3: CASSPPAYNEQFF
J: TRBJ1-3; size: -; V: TRBV19; D: -; DNA: TGTGCCAGTAGTATGAGTTGGAACAGCTCTGGAAACACCATATATTTT; CDR3: CASSMSWNSSGNTIYF
J: TRBJ2-2; size: -; V: TRBV5-4; D: -; DNA: TGTGCCAGCAGCATTGCGGGACAGGGGGAGCTGTTTTTT; CDR3: CASSIAGQGELFF
J: TRBJ2-1; size: -; V: TRBV3-1/TRBV3-2; D: TRBD1; DNA: TGTGCCAGCAGCCTAGGACAGGGCCGGGGCAATGAGCAGTTCTTC; CDR3: CASSLGQGRGNEQFF
J: TRBJ2-5; size: once; V: TRBV5-5; D: -; DNA: TGTGCCAGCAGCTCATCTTGGACACAAGAGACCCAGTACTTC; CDR3: CASSSSWTQETQYF
J: TRBJ2-2; size: -; V: TRBV9; D: TRBD1; DNA: TGTGCCAGCAGCGTAGGACAGGGAGCCACCGGGGAGCTGTTTTTT; CDR3: CASSVGQGATGELFF
J: TRBJ2-1; size: -; V: TRBV6-4; D: TRBD2; DNA: TGTGCCAGGACCCCCCCTAGCGGGACTTACAATGAGCAGTTCTTC; CDR3: CARTPPSGTYNEQFF
J: TRBJ1-1; size: -; V: TRBV5-6; D: TRBD1; DNA: TGTGCCAGCAGCCTCCAAGGGGGCTTTGACACTGAAGCTTTCTTT; CDR3: CASSLQGGFDTEAFF
J: TRBJ1-2; size: -; V: TRBV2; D: TRBD1; DNA: TGTGCCAGCAGTGGTCCCGGGACAGGGCCTGGTGGCTACACCTTC; CDR3: CASSGPGTGPGGYTF
J: TRBJ2-2; size: -; V: TRBV7-2; D: TRBD2; DNA: TGTGCCAGCAGCTTAGCGGCGGGGGGGAACACCGGGGAGCTGTTTTTT; CDR3: CASSLAAGGNTGELFF
J: TRBJ1-4; size: few; V: TRBV6-5; D: -; DNA: TGTGCCAGCCGCATGGCGGATTCAACTAATGAAAAACTGTTTTTT; CDR3: CASRMADSTNEKLFF
J: TRBJ2-5; size: once; V: TRBV29-1; D: -; DNA: TGCAGCGTTGAAGAACCGGGAGAGACCCAGTACTTC; CDR3: CSVEEPGETQYF
J: TRBJ1-3; size: -; V: TRBV5-4; D: -; DNA: TGTGCCAGCAGCTTGGCCTGGTCGGGAGAGGGAAACACCATATATTTT; CDR3: CASSLAWSGEGNTIYF
J: TRBJ1-1; size: -; V: TRBV7-8; D: -; DNA: TGTGCCAGCAGCTCCACAGTAAACACTGAAGCTTTCTTT; CDR3: CASSSTVNTEAFF
J: TRBJ1-6; size: -; V: TRBV3-1/TRBV3-2; D: -; DNA: TGTGCCAGCAGCCGCGGGACTTATAATTCACCCCTCCACTTT; CDR3: CASSRGTYNSPLHF
J: TRBJ1-1; size: -; V: TRBV30; D: TRBD1; DNA: TGTGCCTGGAGTAAGGGGGCGGACACTGAAGCTTTCTTT; CDR3: CAWSKGADTEAFF
J: TRBJ2-1; size: once; V: TRBV7-9; D: TRBD2; DNA: TGTGCCAGCAGCCTAGCGGGAGGGTACAATGAGCAGTTCTTC; CDR3: CASSLAGGYNEQFF
J: TRBJ1-2; size: -; V: TRBV28; D: -; DNA: TGTGCCAGCAGTTTACCACAGAACTATGGCTACACCTTC; CDR3: CASSLPQNYGYTF
J: TRBJ1-4; size: -; V: TRBV7-5; D: -; DNA: TGTGCCAGAAGCACCCCAGTCACCACAGTCCTCAATGAAAAACTGTTTTTT; CDR3: CARSTPVTTVLNEKLFF
J: TRBJ1-2; size: -; V: TRBV4-1; D: TRBD1; DNA: TGCGCCAGTAGCCTTACCCAGGGGGCGGATGGCTACACCTTC; CDR3: CASSLTQGADGYTF
J: TRBJ1-2; size: -; V: TRBV7-6; D: -; DNA: TGTGCCAGCAGCTTGGAAGGTCGGGGAAGGGATGGCTACACCTTC; CDR3: CASSLEGRGRDGYTF
J: TRBJ1-6; size: -; V: TRBV6-5; D: -; DNA: TGTGCCGCACAACAGGGCCCCAATTCACCCCTCCACTTT; CDR3: CAAQQGPNSPLHF
J: TRBJ1-2; size: -; V: TRBV3-1/TRBV3-2; D: -; DNA: TGTGCCAGCAGCCAAGGTCAGGCTAACTATGGCTACACCTTC; CDR3: CASSQGQANYGYTF
J: TRBJ2-1; size: -; V: TRBV4-2; D: -; DNA: TGTGCCAGCAGCCACCCGCTAGCTGAGCAGTTCTTC; CDR3: CASSHPLAEQFF